Here is one T cell receptor (beta chain) with its context. A junction end diverges from the germline sequence, so it may reflect a read error. This same CDR3 is encoded by further DNA sequences in the sample. This sample is part of a study of CD8+ T cells in alopecia areata. Overall study: Treated patients took oral tofacitinib at 5 to 10 mg twice daily.

RNA, once extracted, was reverse transcribed into cDNA for use as the sequencing template. Clones were read by immunoSEQ multiplex PCR, and TCRdb kept only the in-frame ones, dropping some. The sample records roughly 150,000 clones, around 60% being singletons. This CDR3 contains 13 residues. Germline CDR1 reads GTSNPN; CDR2 reads SVGIG (reference sequence). Sample: CD4+ T cells sorted from blood, taken at week 0. The chain couples TRBV30 to TRBJ2-1, with D possibly being TRBD2 (6 bases). The clonotype comes from a human donor with alopecia areata. CDR3 region: CAWSGLSYNEQFF. The CDR3 DNA reads TGCGCCTGGTCGGGACTCTCCTACAATGAGCAGTTCTTC.